What follows is one T cell receptor beta chain and its context. The data are from a study of shared clonotypes between healthy human individuals. Turning to the study itself: Each donor's CD8 memory used one plate, CD8 naive two, each CD4 subset three.

It was at deep level that the assay was run. The protocol was immunoSEQ multiplex PCR, while the TCRdb copy is restricted to in-frame clones and leaves out a portion. The table has millions of clones, 85% to 95% seen once. This CDR3 comprises 13 residues. In germline, CDR1 is SNHLY, CDR2 FYNNEI. Trimming at V came to 6 bases and at J to 3 bases, leaving 5 bases not matched to a gene. Input material: naive CD4+ T cells sorted from blood. As for subset: CD45RA+ positively selected. The chain carries TRBV2 and TRBJ2-7, with 7 nucleotides matching TRBD1. The sequence came from a man aged 18 to 29 in good health. In nucleotides, the CDR3 is TGTGCCAGCAGGACAGGGAACCTCTACGAGCAGTACTTC. Translating gives CASRTGNLYEQYF.